Following are 16 T cell receptor beta chains from one sample sequenced in a study of blood T cell repertoires in COVID-19. TCRdb's copy holds only in-frame clones and misses some; the assay was immunoSEQ multiplex PCR. The sample consists of about 240,000 clones, around 88% of them appearing once. Sequenced material: PBMCs or T cells enriched from blood (not recorded which). The receptors originated from a middle-aged woman with acute COVID-19.

J is TRBJ1-6 and V is TRBV27; tentative D call: TRBD1 (5 bases). Germline V gene sequence: CDR1 MNHEY, CDR2 SMNVEV (reference sequence). The germline V and J ends were trimmed by 3 bases and 1 base, with 7 bases remaining between them. The CDR3 is made up of 15 amino acids. CDR3 sequence: CASSFGGSYNSPLHF. The CDR3 nucleotides read TGTGCCAGCAGTTTCGGGGGATCCTATAATTCACCCCTCCACTTT.

This clone was seen once. The chain employs TRBV4-1 and TRBJ1-6; 7 bases are shared with TRBD1. This CDR3 contains 16 residues. The V gene end was trimmed by 1 base and the J gene end by 5 bases; junction bases not matched to a gene: 5. Germline V CDR1 and CDR2: MGHRA, YSYEKL. CDR3 in amino acids: CASSQVKGADNSPLHF. The CDR3 DNA reads TGCGCCAGCAGCCAAGTCAAGGGGGCCGATAATTCACCCCTCCACTTT.

This chain links TRBV11-3 with TRBJ1-1; D might be TRBD1 (5 bases). The V end was cut by 0 bases, the J end by 4 bases, with 6 bases between. The CDR3 contains 13 residues. Germline V lookup: CDR1 SGHNT, CDR2 YENEEA. The CDR3 spells CASSLDRATEAFF. For the CDR3, the DNA is TGTGCCAGCAGCTTAGACAGGGCCACTGAAGCTTTCTTT.

This rearrangement joins TRBV5-4 to TRBJ2-1; 9 positions match TRBD2. The V segment lost 5 bases and the J segment 0 bases; nucleotides outside the gene matches: 15. CDR1 is SGHNT and CDR2 is YYREEE in the germline V gene (reference sequence). This CDR3 is built from 19 residues. As DNA, the CDR3 is TGTGCCAGCAGTTGGCCCAGGGGCGGGAGGGTTATCTCCTACAATGAGCAGTTCTTC. It specifies CASSWPRGGRVISYNEQFF. Looking up the rest from reference TRBV5-4 and TRBJ2-1 gives the full variable domain: ETGVTQSPTHLIKTRGQQVTLRCSSQSGHNTVSWYQQALGQGPQFIFQYYREEENGRGNFPPRFSGLQFPNYSSELNVNALELDDSALYLCASSWPRGGRVISYNEQFFGPGTRLTVL.

DNA of the CDR3: TGTGCCAGCAGCGGGTTTAGCGACCAAGAGACCCAGTACTTC. Translation: CASSGFSDQETQYF. V and J are TRBV5-6 and TRBJ2-5, with a possible D match to TRBD2 (5 bases). V was pared by 4 bases and J by 0 bases, with 10 bases between. The CDR3 has 14 residues. CDR1 and CDR2 (germline): SGHDT, YYEEEE.

The chain employs TRBV4-1 and TRBJ2-3, with D maybe TRBD2 (7 bases). The germline gives CDR1 MGHRA, CDR2 YSYEKL. CDR3 length equals 15 residues. Trimming stripped 5 bases from V and 8 bases from J, with 20 bases between. DNA of the CDR3: TGCGCCAGCAGCACACAAGGGGGGGGACTGGTTACGCAGTATTTT. Residues: CASSTQGGGLVTQYF.

The chain has TRBV6-1 and TRBJ2-2, with no clear D. Germline values: CDR1 MNHNS, CDR2 SASEGT. V shed 0 bases and J shed 3 bases, with 11 bases lying between them. The CDR3 contains 16 residues. The CDR3 reads CASSEALSLDTGELFF. The CDR3 region has the DNA TGTGCCAGCAGTGAAGCTCTTAGCCTCGACACCGGGGAGCTGTTTTTT.

The chain has TRBV20-1 and TRBJ2-3; 12 nucleotides align to TRBD2. J was trimmed by 2 bases and V by 3 bases; bases with no gene match: 3. This CDR3 is built from 15 residues. Germline V CDR1 and CDR2: DFQATT, SNEGSKA (reference sequence). The CDR3 coding sequence is TGCAGTGCTAGTGGACTAGCGGGACTCACAGATACGCAGTATTTT. This gives the protein CSASGLAGLTDTQYF.

V and J are TRBV9 and TRBJ2-3; TRBD2 agrees at 8 bases. Unmatched junction bases numbered 9, after V lost 0 bases and J lost 0 bases. Per the germline V gene, CDR1 is SGDLS and CDR2 is YYNGEE. This CDR3 has 18 residues. The CDR3 nucleotides are TGTGCCAGCAGCGTAGAAGGGGATGTAGCGGGAAGCACAGATACGCAGTATTTT. Amino acids: CASSVEGDVAGSTDTQYF.

This clone was seen only a few times. The rearrangement links TRBV7-9 to TRBJ2-3; D is perhaps TRBD1 (6 bases). V was shortened by 4 bases and J by 0 bases, with 11 bases between the two germline ends. This CDR3 spans 15 amino acids. The V gene's germline CDR1 is SEHNR and CDR2 FQNEAQ (reference sequence). The CDR3 DNA follows: TGTGCCAGCAGCTCGGACAGATACAGCACAGATACGCAGTATTTT. Its translation: CASSSDRYSTDTQYF.

This chain uses TRBV5-4 with TRBJ2-5; the match to TRBD1 covers 8 bases. CDR1 SGHNT and CDR2 YYREEE come from the germline V gene (reference sequence). This CDR3 spans 13 amino acids. V lost 4 bases to trimming and J lost 5 bases; unmatched junction nucleotides: 4. CDR3 sequence reads: CASSKDRDETQYF. For the CDR3, the DNA is TGTGCCAGCAGCAAGGACAGGGACGAGACCCAGTACTTC. Variable domain in full (rest from reference TRBV5-4 and TRBJ2-5): ETGVTQSPTHLIKTRGQQVTLRCSSQSGHNTVSWYQQALGQGPQFIFQYYREEENGRGNFPPRFSGLQFPNYSSELNVNALELDDSALYLCASSKDRDETQYFGPGTRLLVL.

For the CDR3, the DNA is TGTGCTAGTGGTTTAGGACTAGCTCCTGAGCAGTTCTTC. This translates into CASGLGLAPEQFF. The V call is TRBV12-5, the J call TRBJ2-1; TRBD2 agrees at 8 bases. The CDR3 totals 13 residues. In germline, CDR1 is LGHNT, CDR2 FRNRAP. J lost 9 bases, V lost 3 bases, and 4 bases had no gene match.

The V gene is TRBV11-3, the J gene TRBJ2-7; the D is unclear. There are 15 residues in the CDR3. Per the germline V gene, CDR1 is SGHNT and CDR2 is YENEEA. Trimming removed 1 base from V and 3 bases from J, with 13 bases in between. CDR3 loop: CASSLAHTADYEQYF. The CDR3 DNA sequence: TGTGCCAGCAGCTTAGCCCACACAGCCGACTACGAGCAGTACTTC.

The gene calls are TRBV5-4 and TRBJ2-1; 8 bases agree with TRBD1. The CDR3 totals 14 residues. V was pared by 4 bases and J by 4 bases, with 4 bases of the junction left unmatched. The germline gives CDR1 SGHNT, CDR2 YYREEE (reference sequence). CDR3 amino acids: CASSPRTGYNEQFF. The CDR3 coding sequence is TGTGCCAGCAGCCCCCGGACAGGGTACAATGAGCAGTTCTTC.

The chain carries TRBV27 and TRBJ1-3; possible D gene TRBD1, 5 bases. Trimming left V 2 bases short and J 0 bases short, with 11 bases between. The CDR3 extends over 16 amino acids. CDR1 and CDR2 from the germline V gene are MNHEY and SMNVEV (reference sequence). This chain's CDR3 is CASSLRGYSSGNTIYF. CDR3 DNA: TGTGCCAGCAGTTTAAGGGGTTACTCCTCTGGAAACACCATATATTTT.

The chain uses TRBV12-3 or TRBV12-4 and TRBJ1-1; D gene unclear. The CDR3 contains 12 residues. The V gene lost 7 bases and the J gene lost 7 bases, with 13 bases spanning the gap. The CDR3 region is CASNPVQVEAFF. The CDR3 DNA reads as TGTGCCAGCAATCCCGTTCAGGTTGAAGCTTTCTTT.